The rows below give T cell receptor beta chains drawn from one sample of a study of control samples from healthy donors and cancer patients. Only in-frame clones appear in the TCRdb table, and some are missing; sequencing was by immunoSEQ multiplex PCR. The sample records approximately 86,000 clones, approximately 86% being singletons. Input material: blood. The receptors stem from a man aged 25-40 years in good health. The conserved cysteine and the conserved F or W are not part of the CDR3 here. Each record gives: J gene, V gene, CDR3 protein.

j_gene: TRBJ2-2; v_gene: TRBV7-7; CDR3aa: ASSLGLPNTGELF
j_gene: TRBJ1-2; v_gene: TRBV7-9; CDR3aa: ASSAQTWTGKHSYT
j_gene: TRBJ1-3; v_gene: TRBV7-2; CDR3aa: ASSLARVGGNTIY
j_gene: TRBJ1-2; v_gene: TRBV2; CDR3aa: ASSGRDILRDGYT
j_gene: TRBJ1-2; v_gene: TRBV28; CDR3aa: ASSFGGGGYGYT
j_gene: TRBJ1-1; v_gene: TRBV5-8; CDR3aa: ASSLPLGTEAF
j_gene: TRBJ1-1; v_gene: TRBV18; CDR3aa: ASSPKQGVTEAF
j_gene: TRBJ2-3; v_gene: TRBV29-1; CDR3aa: SVEAQGTSTDTQY
j_gene: TRBJ2-7; v_gene: TRBV6-1; CDR3aa: ASSEVGQGPYEQY
j_gene: TRBJ2-2; v_gene: TRBV7-2; CDR3aa: ASSQSGPFNTGELF
j_gene: TRBJ1-4; v_gene: TRBV2; CDR3aa: AISPGTPNEKLF
j_gene: TRBJ2-1; v_gene: TRBV7-3; CDR3aa: ASSLSGGPNNEQF
j_gene: TRBJ2-2; v_gene: TRBV2; CDR3aa: ASSPLGGTNTGELF
j_gene: TRBJ2-5; v_gene: TRBV29-1; CDR3aa: SVEVMQETQY
j_gene: TRBJ2-1; v_gene: TRBV2; CDR3aa: ASSEAGNNEQF
j_gene: TRBJ2-1; v_gene: TRBV7-9; CDR3aa: ASSFSASYNEQF
j_gene: TRBJ1-6; v_gene: TRBV27; CDR3aa: ASSVQGGGSPLH
j_gene: TRBJ1-4; v_gene: TRBV18; CDR3aa: ASSPSTDFNEKLF
j_gene: TRBJ1-6; v_gene: TRBV30; CDR3aa: AWSVGTVSNSPLH
j_gene: TRBJ1-3; v_gene: TRBV27; CDR3aa: ASSLVFGSGNTIY
j_gene: TRBJ1-3; v_gene: TRBV9; CDR3aa: ASSPQRWTPGNTIY
j_gene: TRBJ2-7; v_gene: TRBV10-1; CDR3aa: AIEKARSSYEQY
j_gene: TRBJ2-7; v_gene: TRBV29-1; CDR3aa: SVDQGYEQY
j_gene: TRBJ2-2; v_gene: TRBV10-1; CDR3aa: ASSESLLQFFANTGELF
j_gene: TRBJ2-5; v_gene: TRBV5-4; CDR3aa: ASSPGGQGETQY
j_gene: TRBJ2-3; v_gene: TRBV11-2; CDR3aa: ASRADTDTQY
j_gene: TRBJ2-7; v_gene: TRBV12-5; CDR3aa: ASGSGALYEQY
j_gene: TRBJ2-5; v_gene: TRBV12-3/TRBV12-4; CDR3aa: ASSAGGGETQY
j_gene: TRBJ1-2; v_gene: TRBV5-1; CDR3aa: ASSRSGGADGYT
j_gene: TRBJ2-6; v_gene: TRBV18; CDR3aa: ASSQEQLSSGANVLT
j_gene: TRBJ2-2; v_gene: TRBV5-6; CDR3aa: ASTRRGGELF
j_gene: TRBJ2-2; v_gene: TRBV11-2; CDR3aa: ASSAWTSGGQAGELF
j_gene: TRBJ1-4; v_gene: TRBV5-4; CDR3aa: ASSPGGGGEKLF